This TCR beta chain was captured by sequencing in a study of T cell repertoires in cytomegalovirus infection (dated by TCRdb to 2018 to 2020). Background for the entire study: The peptide stimulations were aimed at well-studied HLA-B-restricted epitopes as well as recently identified HLA-C-restricted CMV epitopes, whose presentation resists viral immunomodulation. Because public TCR beta signatures pointed to carriage of CMV infection together with the matching HLA type, the HLA type of each donor mattered for the analysis.

V is trimmed back by 4 bases and J by 4 bases, and the junction contains 9 bases that no gene match accounts for. The CDR3 spans 18 residues, from the cysteine through the phenylalanine. Just CDR3 DNA is preserved here, 54 bases in frame from base 1. CDR1 and CDR2 (LGHNA, YNFKEQ) derive from the germline V gene. With respect to this clonotype: It has no known antigen specificity. Base-call qualities are not available, and no considerably larger clone is one nucleotide away.

Study-wide conclusions, independent of this receptor: The ex vivo response was dominated by HLA-C-restricted CMV-specific TCR beta clonotypes, which also provided the single most frequent clonotype in two of eight donors. Cumulative frequency of public TCR beta family members discriminated carriers of CMV infection plus the relevant HLA type in this cohort and an independent approximately 370-donor cohort.

The treatment or condition label here, explained by the study, means: in vitro stimulation with specific CMV peptide epitopes to enrich CMV-specific T cells. Sequencing relied on an Illumina HiSeq 1500. TCRdb's own reprocessing of the public reads used fastp at Q25 and MiXCR and kept productive beta chains. Each entry is one CDR3 protein sequence, shown with its most common DNA and genes. This sample is represented by 160,000 or so distinct CDR3 sequences; roughly 22% of them were singletons. More than 25% of the sample rests with the top ten. The TCR was taken from a human donor in good health (CMV status not recorded). Some clones in this sample may be carry-over from other donors' samples. This specimen was CD8+ T cells from cultured PBMCs, taken from culture after CMV antigen stimulation. The rearranged chain carries TRBV4-2 and TRBJ2-3, with 15 central nucleotides matching TRBD2. This receptor has the CDR3 CASSLSRTSGGAADTQYF. The nucleotide sequence is TGTGCCAGCAGCCTCTCCCGGACTAGCGGGGGGGCCGCAGATACGCAGTATTTT.